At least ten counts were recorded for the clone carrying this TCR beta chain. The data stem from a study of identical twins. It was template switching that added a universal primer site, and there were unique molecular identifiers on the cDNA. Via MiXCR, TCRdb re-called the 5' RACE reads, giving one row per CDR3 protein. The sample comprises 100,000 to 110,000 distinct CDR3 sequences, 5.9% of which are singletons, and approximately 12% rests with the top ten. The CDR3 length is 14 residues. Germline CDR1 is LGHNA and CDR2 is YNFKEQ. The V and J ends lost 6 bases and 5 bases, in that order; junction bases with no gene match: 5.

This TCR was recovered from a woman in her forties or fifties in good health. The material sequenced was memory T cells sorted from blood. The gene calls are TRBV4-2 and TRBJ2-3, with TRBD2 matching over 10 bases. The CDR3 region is CASRSGRGLDTQYF. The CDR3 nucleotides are TGTGCCAGCAGAAGCGGGAGGGGTTTAGATACGCAGTATTTT.